This T cell receptor beta chain was identified during a study of CD8 T cells in Susac syndrome. Sequencing of TCR beta was performed on blood CD8+ and CD4+ T cells. Stable or active relapsing-remitting multiple sclerosis, untreated and meeting revised McDonald criteria, defined the controls. TEMRA cells were FACS-enriched, with CD8+ and CD4+ T cells isolated negatively. With random hexamers, about 0.5 to 1 ug RNA was reverse transcribed. The TCR beta CDR3 was amplified by immunoSEQ multiplex PCR across 54 Vbeta, 13 Jbeta. TCRdb ran MiXCR on the immunoSEQ multiplex PCR reads and lists one entry per CDR3 protein. The table records about 69,000 distinct CDR3 sequences, 91% of them present only once. The sample consisted of CD8+ T cells from PBMCs. The receptor was derived from a human donor with multiple sclerosis.

The CDR3 region has the DNA TGTGCCAGCAGCTACGGTACAGGAGGAGGTTCAGAGACCCAGTACTTC. It yields the protein CASSYGTGGGSETQYF. The chain carries TRBV6-2 or TRBV6-3 and TRBJ2-5; D is possibly TRBD1 or TRBD2 (5 bases each). CDR3 length: 16 residues. Trimming cost V 6 bases and J 4 bases, with 21 bases left between them. Germline CDR1 MNHEY, CDR2 SVGEGT.